This is a list of T cell receptor beta chains from one sample in a study of shared clonotypes between healthy human individuals. Sequencing was performed with immunoSEQ multiplex PCR; in TCRdb, only in-frame clones are kept and a portion is missing. The sample includes around 1,000,000 clones, about 72% of them seen just once. The material sequenced was memory CD4+ T cells from PBMCs. The receptors stem from a man in his late teens or twenties in good health. Some clones in this sample may be carry-over from other donors' samples. CDR3s include the opening cysteine and the closing phenylalanine or tryptophan. A D gene is named only where the DNA matches it firmly. Clone size is given for some rows only: seen once, a few or many times, or a class if the clone is expanded.

V gene	CDR3 length	D gene	clone size	J gene	CDR3 DNA	CDR3 protein
TRBV7-9	12	NA	few	TRBJ1-4	TGTGCCAGCAGCTTATCCGCTGAAAAACTGTTTTTT	CASSLSAEKLFF
TRBV7-9	14	TRBD1	NA	TRBJ1-2	TGTGCCAGCAGCGACAACAGGGGGCAGGGAGGCTACACCTTC	CASSDNRGQGGYTF
TRBV27	17	TRBD2	NA	TRBJ2-3	TGTGCCAGCAGTTTATACCGGACTAGCGGGATCACAGATACGCAGTATTTT	CASSLYRTSGITDTQYF
TRBV5-6	16	TRBD1	once	TRBJ2-7	TGTGCCAGCAGCTTGGCCGGGTGGGCAGGGGGTAGCGAGCAGTACTTC	CASSLAGWAGGSEQYF
TRBV19	18	TRBD1	NA	TRBJ2-2	TGTGCCAGTAGTAAACCACCGGGACAGGGGGCTAACACCGGGGAGCTGTTTTTT	CASSKPPGQGANTGELFF
TRBV5-6	14	NA	few	TRBJ2-7	TGTGCCAGCAGCTTGGTAGGCAGGGACCACGAGCAGTACTTC	CASSLVGRDHEQYF
TRBV28	14	TRBD1	NA	TRBJ2-7	TGTGCCAGCAGTTCTCCGGGACAGACGGGCGAGCAGTACTTC	CASSSPGQTGEQYF
TRBV2	15	NA	NA	TRBJ1-2	TGTGCCAGCAGTGATGCTTCACGGGCCTCCTATGGCTACACCTTC	CASSDASRASYGYTF
TRBV10-1	13	NA	few	TRBJ1-5	TGCGCCAGCAGTGTCCACCCTAATCAGCCCCAGCATTTT	CASSVHPNQPQHF
TRBV28	15	TRBD1	NA	TRBJ1-2	TGTGCCAGCAATCGCCCGGGGACAGGGGAGCAGGGCTACACCTTC	CASNRPGTGEQGYTF
TRBV6-6	15	TRBD1	many	TRBJ2-7	TGTGCCAGCAGTTACCCCGACAGGGGGCAGTACGAGCAGTACTTC	CASSYPDRGQYEQYF
TRBV5-1	14	NA	NA	TRBJ2-7	TGCGCCAGCAGCTTGTACAGGGCAGAAAACGAGCAGTACTTC	CASSLYRAENEQYF
TRBV6-6	13	NA	NA	TRBJ2-1	TGTGCCAGCAGTTACGGAGGCAGCAATGAGCAGTTCTTC	CASSYGGSNEQFF
TRBV14	14	NA	NA	TRBJ2-7	TGTGCCAGCAGCAACAATGAAGGAGCCTACGAGCAGTACTTC	CASSNNEGAYEQYF
TRBV2	13	TRBD2	NA	TRBJ2-3	TGTGCCGGAAGAGCGGGAGGTACAGATACGCAGTATTTT	CAGRAGGTDTQYF
TRBV9	14	NA	NA	TRBJ2-7	TGTGCCAGCAGCGTAGGAGACCGTATCTACGAGCAGTACTTC	CASSVGDRIYEQYF
TRBV28	14	NA	few	TRBJ1-1	TGTGCCAGCAGTTTCGACGGGCGGGTTACTGAAGCTTTCTTT	CASSFDGRVTEAFF
TRBV5-1	14	NA	NA	TRBJ1-2	TGCGCCAGCAGCTTTAAGGTCCGAGATGAAGGCTACACCTTC	CASSFKVRDEGYTF
TRBV6-1	15	TRBD1	NA	TRBJ2-3	TGTGCCAGCACCACCGGACAGGGGAGGGTAGATACGCAGTATTTT	CASTTGQGRVDTQYF
TRBV18	15	TRBD1	NA	TRBJ2-3	TGTGCCAGCTCACGGGACTTACAGGGGGGTACCACGCAGTATTTT	CASSRDLQGGTTQYF
TRBV7-3	16	NA	few	TRBJ2-7	TGTGCCAGCAGGTTACCCGGGACGGACTTCTCCTACGAGCAGTACTTC	CASRLPGTDFSYEQYF
TRBV27	16	TRBD1	NA	TRBJ2-1	TGTGCCAGCAGTCGACAGGGGACAAGCTCCTACAATGAGCAGTTCTTC	CASSRQGTSSYNEQFF
TRBV30	11	NA	NA	TRBJ2-1	TGTGCCTGGAGTGACGCCAATGAGCAGTTCTTC	CAWSDANEQFF